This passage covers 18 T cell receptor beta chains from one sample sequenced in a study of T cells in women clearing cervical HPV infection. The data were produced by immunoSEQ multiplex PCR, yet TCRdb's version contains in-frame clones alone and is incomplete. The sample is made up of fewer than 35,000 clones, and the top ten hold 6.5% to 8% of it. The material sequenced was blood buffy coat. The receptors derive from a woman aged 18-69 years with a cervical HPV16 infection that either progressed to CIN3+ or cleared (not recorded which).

This CDR3 reads CASSGQVTYEQYF. The sequenced part of the CDR3 DNA is TGTGCCAGCAGCGGACAGGTGACCTACGAG. The chain links TRBV11-2 to TRBJ2-7; 7 bases align to TRBD1. Coverage ceases 3 residues before the CDR3 finishes, and the germline J gene fills in the end. The CDR3 has 13 amino acids. The V and J ends lost 5 bases and 2 bases, in that order; junction bases with no gene match: 3. Germline V lookup: CDR1 SGHAT, CDR2 FQNNGV.

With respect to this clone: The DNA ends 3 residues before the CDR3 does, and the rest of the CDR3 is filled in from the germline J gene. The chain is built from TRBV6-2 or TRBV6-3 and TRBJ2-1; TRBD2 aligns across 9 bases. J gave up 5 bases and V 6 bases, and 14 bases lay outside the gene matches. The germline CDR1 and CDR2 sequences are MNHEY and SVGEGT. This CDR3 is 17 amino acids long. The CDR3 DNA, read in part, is TGTGCCAGCAGCTCCTGGAATAGCGGGAGTAACCACAATGAG. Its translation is CASSSWNSGSNHNE. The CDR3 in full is CASSSWNSGSNHNEQFF.

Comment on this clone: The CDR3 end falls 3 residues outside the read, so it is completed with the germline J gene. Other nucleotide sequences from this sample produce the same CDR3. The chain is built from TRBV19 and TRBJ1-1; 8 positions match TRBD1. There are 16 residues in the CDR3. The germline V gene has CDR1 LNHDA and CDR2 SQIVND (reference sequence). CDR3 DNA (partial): TGTGCCAGTAGTATAGACCTCGGGACAGGCTACAATGAG. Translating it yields CASSIDLGTGYNE. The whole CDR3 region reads CASSIDLGTGYNEAFF.

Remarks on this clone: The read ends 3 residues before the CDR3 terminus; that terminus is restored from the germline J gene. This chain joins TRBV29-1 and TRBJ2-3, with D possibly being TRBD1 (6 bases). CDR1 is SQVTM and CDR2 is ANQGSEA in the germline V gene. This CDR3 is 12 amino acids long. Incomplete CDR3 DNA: TGCAGCGTACAGGGATTTTCGGAGACG. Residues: CSVQGFSET. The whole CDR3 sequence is CSVQGFSETQYF.

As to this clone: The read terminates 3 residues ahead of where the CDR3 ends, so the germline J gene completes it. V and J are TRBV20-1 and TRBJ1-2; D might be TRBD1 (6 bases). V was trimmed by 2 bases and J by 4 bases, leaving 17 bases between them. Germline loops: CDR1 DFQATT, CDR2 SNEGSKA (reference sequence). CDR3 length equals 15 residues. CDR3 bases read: TGCAGTGCTAGACTCCCGGACAGCCCCTTCTATGGC. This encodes CSARLPDSPFYG. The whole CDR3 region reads CSARLPDSPFYGYTF.

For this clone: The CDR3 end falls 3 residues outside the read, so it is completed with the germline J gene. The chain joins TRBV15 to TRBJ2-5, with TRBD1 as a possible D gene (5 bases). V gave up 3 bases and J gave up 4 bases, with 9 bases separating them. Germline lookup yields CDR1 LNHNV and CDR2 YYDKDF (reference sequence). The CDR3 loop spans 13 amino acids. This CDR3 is CATSSGHTETQYF. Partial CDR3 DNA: TGTGCCACCAGCAGCGGACATACAGAGACC.

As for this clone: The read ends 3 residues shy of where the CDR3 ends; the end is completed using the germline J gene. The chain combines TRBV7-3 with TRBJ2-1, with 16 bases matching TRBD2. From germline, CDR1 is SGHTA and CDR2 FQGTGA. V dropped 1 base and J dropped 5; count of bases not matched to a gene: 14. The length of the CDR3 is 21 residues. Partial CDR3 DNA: TGTGCCAGCAGCTTAAGATCCCTCGGGACTAGCGGGAGGGTTAAAGACAATGAG. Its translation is CASSLRSLGTSGRVKDNE. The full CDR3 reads CASSLRSLGTSGRVKDNEQFF. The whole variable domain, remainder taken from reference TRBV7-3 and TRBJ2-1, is GAGVSQTPSNKVTEKGKYVELRCDPISGHTALYWYRQSLGQGPEFLIYFQGTGAADDSGLPNDRFFAVRPEGSVSTLKIQRTERGDSAVYLCASSLRSLGTSGRVKDNEQFFGPGTRLTVL.

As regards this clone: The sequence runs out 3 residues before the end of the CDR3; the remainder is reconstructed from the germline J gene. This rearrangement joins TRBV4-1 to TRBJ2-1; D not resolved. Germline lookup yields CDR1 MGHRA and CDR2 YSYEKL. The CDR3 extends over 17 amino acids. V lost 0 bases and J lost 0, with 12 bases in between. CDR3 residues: CASSQDLAATSYNEQFF. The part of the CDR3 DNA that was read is TGCGCCAGCAGCCAAGATCTGGCGGCTACCTCCTACAATGAG.

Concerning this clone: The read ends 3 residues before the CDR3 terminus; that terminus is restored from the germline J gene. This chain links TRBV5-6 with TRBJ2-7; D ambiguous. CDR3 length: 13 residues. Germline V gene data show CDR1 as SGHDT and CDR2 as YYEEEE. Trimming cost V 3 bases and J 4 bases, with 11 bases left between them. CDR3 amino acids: CASSSRNVYEQYF. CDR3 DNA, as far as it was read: TGTGCCAGCAGCTCGCGGAACGTTTACGAG.

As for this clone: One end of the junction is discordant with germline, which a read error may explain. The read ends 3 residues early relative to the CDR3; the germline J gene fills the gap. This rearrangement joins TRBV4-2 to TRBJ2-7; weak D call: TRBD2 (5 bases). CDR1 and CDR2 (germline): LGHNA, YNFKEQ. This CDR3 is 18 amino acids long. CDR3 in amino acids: CASSQEMTRAFGPYEQYF. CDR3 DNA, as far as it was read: TGCGCCAGCAGCCAAGAGATGACGAGGGCTTTTGGCCCCTACGAG.

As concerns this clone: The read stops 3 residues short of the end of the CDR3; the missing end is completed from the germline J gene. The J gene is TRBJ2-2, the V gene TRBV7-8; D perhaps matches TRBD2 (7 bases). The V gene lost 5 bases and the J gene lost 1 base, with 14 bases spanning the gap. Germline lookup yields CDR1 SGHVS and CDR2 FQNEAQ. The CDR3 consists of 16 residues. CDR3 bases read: TGTGCCAGCAGCCCGGGGGGCGGGGGGAACACCGGGGAG. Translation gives CASSPGGGGNTGE. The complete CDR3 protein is CASSPGGGGNTGELFF.

Partial CDR3 DNA: TGTGCCAGCAGCTCCGACATGAACACTGAA. The encoded protein is CASSSDMNTE. The whole CDR3 is CASSSDMNTEAFF. The chain carries TRBV7-9 and TRBJ1-1; D uncertain. Read data end 3 residues before the CDR3 end; the end is taken from the germline J gene. Germline loops: CDR1 SEHNR, CDR2 FQNEAQ (reference sequence). There are 13 residues in the CDR3. The V gene lost 4 bases and the J gene lost 0 bases, with 6 bases spanning the gap. Looking up the rest from reference TRBV7-9 and TRBJ1-1 gives the full variable domain: DTGVSQNPRHKITKRGQNVTFRCDPISEHNRLYWYRQTLGQGPEFLTYFQNEAQLEKSRLLSDRFSAERPKGSFSTLEIQRTEQGDSAMYLCASSSDMNTEAFFGQGTRLTVV.

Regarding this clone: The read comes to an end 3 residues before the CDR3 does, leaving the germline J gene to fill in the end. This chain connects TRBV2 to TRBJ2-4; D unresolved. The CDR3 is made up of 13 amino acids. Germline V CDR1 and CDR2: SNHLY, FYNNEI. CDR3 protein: CASTRSSNQPQYF. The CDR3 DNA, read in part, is TGTGCCAGCACGCGGAGTAGCAATCAGCCT.

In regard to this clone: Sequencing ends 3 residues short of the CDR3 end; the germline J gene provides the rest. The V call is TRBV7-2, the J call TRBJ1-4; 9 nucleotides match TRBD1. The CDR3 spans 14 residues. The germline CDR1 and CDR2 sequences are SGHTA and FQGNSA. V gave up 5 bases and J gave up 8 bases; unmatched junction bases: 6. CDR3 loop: CASSPGQGREKLFF. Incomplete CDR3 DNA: TGTGCCAGCAGCCCGGGACAGGGCCGGGAAAAA. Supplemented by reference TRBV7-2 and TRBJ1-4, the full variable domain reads GAGVSQSPSNKVTEKGKDVELRCDPISGHTALYWYRQSLGQGLEFLIYFQGNSAPDKSGLPSDRFSAERTGGSVSTLTIQRTQQEDSAVYLCASSPGQGREKLFFGSGTQLSVL.

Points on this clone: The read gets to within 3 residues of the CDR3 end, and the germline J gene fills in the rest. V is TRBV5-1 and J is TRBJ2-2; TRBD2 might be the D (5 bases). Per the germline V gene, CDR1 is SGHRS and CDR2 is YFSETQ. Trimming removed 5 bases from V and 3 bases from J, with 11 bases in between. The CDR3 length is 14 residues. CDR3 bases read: TGCGCCAGCAGTCTTACCGGGGACACCGGGGAG. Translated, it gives CASSLTGDTGE. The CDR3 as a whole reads CASSLTGDTGELFF. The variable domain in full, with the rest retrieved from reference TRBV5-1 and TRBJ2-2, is KAGVTQTPRYLIKTRGQQVTLSCSPISGHRSVSWYQQTPGQGLQFLFEYFSETQRNKGNFPGRFSGRQFSNSRSEMNVSTLELGDSALYLCASSLTGDTGELFFGEGSRLTVL.

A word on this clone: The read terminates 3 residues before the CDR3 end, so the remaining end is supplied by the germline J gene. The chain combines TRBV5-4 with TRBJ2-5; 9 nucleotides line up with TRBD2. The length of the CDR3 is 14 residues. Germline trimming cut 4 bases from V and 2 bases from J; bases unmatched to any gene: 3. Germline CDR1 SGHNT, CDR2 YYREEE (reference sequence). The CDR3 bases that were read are TGTGCCAGCAGCGCAGGACTAGCGCAAGAGACC. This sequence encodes CASSAGLAQET. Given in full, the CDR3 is CASSAGLAQETQYF.

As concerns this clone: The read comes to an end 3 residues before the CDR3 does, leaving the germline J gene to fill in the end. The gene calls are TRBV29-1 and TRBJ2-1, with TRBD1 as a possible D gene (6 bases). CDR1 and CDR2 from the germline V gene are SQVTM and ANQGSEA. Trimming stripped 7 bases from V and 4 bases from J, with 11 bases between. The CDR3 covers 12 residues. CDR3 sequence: CSAGHLYNEQFF. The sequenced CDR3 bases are TGCAGCGCGGGACACTTATACAATGAG.

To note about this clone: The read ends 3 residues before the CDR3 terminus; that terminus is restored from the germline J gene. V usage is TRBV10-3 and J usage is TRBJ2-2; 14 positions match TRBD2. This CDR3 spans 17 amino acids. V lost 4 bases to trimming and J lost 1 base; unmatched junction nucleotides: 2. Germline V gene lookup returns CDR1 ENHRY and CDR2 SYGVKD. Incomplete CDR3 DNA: TGTGCCATCAGTGCGGGACTAGCGGGAGTGAACACCGGGGAG. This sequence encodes CAISAGLAGVNTGE. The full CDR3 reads CAISAGLAGVNTGELFF.